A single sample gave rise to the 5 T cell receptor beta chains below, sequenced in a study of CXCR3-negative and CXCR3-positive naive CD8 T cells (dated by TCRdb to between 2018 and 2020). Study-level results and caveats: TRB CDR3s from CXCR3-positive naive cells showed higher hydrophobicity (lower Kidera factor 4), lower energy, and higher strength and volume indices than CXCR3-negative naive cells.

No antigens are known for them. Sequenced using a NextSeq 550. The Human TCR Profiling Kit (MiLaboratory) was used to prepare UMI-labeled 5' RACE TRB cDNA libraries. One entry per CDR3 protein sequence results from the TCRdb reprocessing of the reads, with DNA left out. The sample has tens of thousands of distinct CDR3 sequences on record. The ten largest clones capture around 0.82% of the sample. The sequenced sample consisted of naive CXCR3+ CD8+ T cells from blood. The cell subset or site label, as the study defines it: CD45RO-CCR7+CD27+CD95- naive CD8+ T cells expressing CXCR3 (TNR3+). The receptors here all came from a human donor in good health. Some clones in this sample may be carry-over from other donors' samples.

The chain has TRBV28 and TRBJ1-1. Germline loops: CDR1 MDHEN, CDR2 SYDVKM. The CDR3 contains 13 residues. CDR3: CASSTGDFTEAFF.

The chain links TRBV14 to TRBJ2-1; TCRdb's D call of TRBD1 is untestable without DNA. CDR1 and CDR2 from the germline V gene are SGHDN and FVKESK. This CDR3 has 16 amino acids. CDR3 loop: CASSQDRTGIYNEQFF.

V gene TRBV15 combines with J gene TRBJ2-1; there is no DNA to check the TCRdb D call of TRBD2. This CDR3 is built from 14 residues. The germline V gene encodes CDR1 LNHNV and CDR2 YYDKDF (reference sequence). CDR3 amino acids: CATSNLAGGNEQFF.

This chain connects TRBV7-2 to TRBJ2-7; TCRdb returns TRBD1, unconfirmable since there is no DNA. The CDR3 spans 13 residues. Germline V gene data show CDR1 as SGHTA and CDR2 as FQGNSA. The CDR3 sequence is CASSSGTPLEQYF.

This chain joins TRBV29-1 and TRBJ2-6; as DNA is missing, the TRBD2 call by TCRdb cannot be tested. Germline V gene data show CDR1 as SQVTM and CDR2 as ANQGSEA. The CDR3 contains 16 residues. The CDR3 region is CSVDGESEAGANVLTF.